This T cell receptor (beta chain) is drawn from a study of vaccination and CD4 T cells after COVID-19. For the study at large: Controls used CEFX viral epitopes (positive), HIV-1 Nef peptides (negative), or no peptide.

Cultured CD4+ T-cell DNA underwent Oncomine TCR Beta short-read sequencing. TCRdb recomputed calls from the PCR reads with MiXCR, one row per CDR3 protein. The repertoire includes 15,000 to 17,000 distinct CDR3 sequences, about 42% of them detected once, and 20% to 25% sits in the top ten. Indicated treatment: roughly 10-day PBMC culture with coronavirus spike peptide pools or control peptides (ViraFEST assay). PCR positivity dates ran from March to December 2020, preceding US Alpha, Beta and Delta variants. The CDR3 sequence is 14 residues long. Trimming shortened V by 0 bases and J by 2 bases, and 10 bases separated the two germline ends. Germline V gene data show CDR1 as DFQATT and CDR2 as SNEGSKA (reference sequence). Remarks on this clonotype: Its matching antigen is unknown.

The sample consisted of cultured CD4+ T cells from blood. The origin of this receptor is a human donor with COVID-19. The V and J genes are TRBV20-1 and TRBJ2-5, with D hard to call. The CDR3 DNA follows: TGCAGTGCTAGAGACCTTAGAACGCAAGAGACCCAGTACTTC. This codes for CSARDLRTQETQYF.